Presented here are 20 T cell receptor beta chains from one specimen sequenced in a study of blood T cell repertoires in COVID-19. Repertoires were generated with immunoSEQ multiplex PCR, while TCRdb's copy carries only in-frame clones and drops some. Of more than 95,000 clones in the sample, 65% to 80% were seen once. The sequenced material came from peripheral blood. The receptors shown here come from a man aged 65 to 79 with acute or convalescent COVID-19.

The V call is TRBV19, the J call TRBJ2-1; TRBD2 agrees at 10 bases. The CDR3 contains 16 residues. The germline gives CDR1 LNHDA, CDR2 SQIVND (reference sequence). The J segment lost 8 bases and the V segment lost 3 bases, leaving 10 bases of the junction unmatched. The CDR3 DNA is TGTGCCAGTAGTATCAGCCTAGCGGGAGCAGGTCATGAGCAGTTCTTC. Its protein product is CASSISLAGAGHEQFF.

This chain links TRBV7-8 with TRBJ2-3; unclear D gene. Germline CDR1 is SGHVS and CDR2 is FQNEAQ. The V and J ends lost 5 bases and 0 bases respectively, with 3 bases between them. The CDR3 extends over 12 amino acids. CDR3 sequence: CASSLSTDTQYF. CDR3 in DNA: TGTGCCAGCAGCCTAAGCACAGATACGCAGTATTTT.

This chain joins TRBV27 and TRBJ2-2, with TRBD1 identical over 8 bases. Germline V gene lookup returns CDR1 MNHEY and CDR2 SMNVEV (reference sequence). The CDR3 covers 16 residues. The V gene end was trimmed by 5 bases and the J gene end by 5 bases; junction bases not matched to a gene: 10. CDR3 residues: CASSLRTGWETGELFF. The CDR3 DNA reads as TGTGCCAGCAGTCTACGGACAGGGTGGGAGACCGGGGAGCTGTTTTTT.

The chain joins TRBV7-3 to TRBJ2-3, with D possibly TRBD1 on 6 matching bases. V shed 1 base and J shed 5 bases, with 13 bases lying between them. Looked up from germline, CDR1 is SGHTA and CDR2 is FQGTGA. This CDR3 is 15 amino acids long. CDR3 amino acids: CASSLSQGKGDTQYF. CDR3 coding DNA: TGTGCCAGCAGCTTAAGTCAGGGGAAGGGAGATACGCAGTATTTT.

The V call is TRBV30, the J call TRBJ1-2, with 8 bases lining up with TRBD1. From germline, CDR1 is GTSNPN and CDR2 SVGIG (reference sequence). This CDR3 has 11 amino acids. J lost 11 bases, V lost 7 bases, and 9 bases had no gene match. CDR3 nucleotides: TGTGCCTTGATGCAGGGGGCTGCGTACACCTTC. Translation gives CALMQGAAYTF.

This clone was counted a single time. V is TRBV5-1 and J is TRBJ2-2, with unresolved D. The CDR3 length is 15 residues. Trimming removed 4 bases at V and 4 bases at J, with 14 bases between. Germline-derived CDR1 and CDR2 are SGHRS and YFSETQ. CDR3 sequence: CASSPPEGGTGELFF. The CDR3 DNA reads TGCGCCAGCAGCCCACCCGAAGGCGGCACCGGGGAGCTGTTTTTT. Using reference TRBV5-1 and TRBJ2-2 for the parts outside the CDR3, the full variable domain is KAGVTQTPRYLIKTRGQQVTLSCSPISGHRSVSWYQQTPGQGLQFLFEYFSETQRNKGNFPGRFSGRQFSNSRSEMNVSTLELGDSALYLCASSPPEGGTGELFFGEGSRLTVL.

V and J are TRBV15 and TRBJ2-1, with TRBD1 identical over 7 bases. There are 15 residues in the CDR3. Germline trimming cut 3 bases from V and 9 bases from J; bases unmatched to any gene: 11. Germline CDR1 and CDR2: LNHNV and YYDKDF (reference sequence). The CDR3 is CATSRGRGLGGEQFF. As DNA, the CDR3 is TGTGCCACCAGCAGGGGTAGGGGGCTAGGGGGTGAGCAGTTCTTC.

The V call is TRBV28, the J call TRBJ2-7; 13 nucleotides agree with TRBD2. Per germline, CDR1 MDHEN and CDR2 SYDVKM. The CDR3 runs 15 residues. V gave up 7 bases and J gave up 2 bases; unmatched junction bases: 5. As DNA, the CDR3 is TGTGCCAGCACCTACGGGACTAGCGGGACCTACGAGCAGTACTTC. Protein: CASTYGTSGTYEQYF.

V and J are TRBV6-6 and TRBJ2-5; the D gene is possibly TRBD1 (5 bases). The germline V gene has CDR1 MNHNY and CDR2 SVGAGI (reference sequence). The CDR3 has 13 residues. V lost 6 bases to trimming and J lost 7 bases, with 15 bases between them. Here the CDR3 DNA reads TGTGCCAGCAGGAAACAGACACAGGCGACCCAGTACTTC. This translates into CASRKQTQATQYF.

This clone was seen only once. The chain employs TRBV2 and TRBJ1-4, with TRBD1 as a possible D gene (6 bases). Germline V gives CDR1 SNHLY, CDR2 FYNNEI. The CDR3 consists of 14 residues. V was pared by 5 bases and J by 4 bases, with 11 bases between. CDR3 sequence (DNA): TGTGCCAGCAGTACAGGGCGGCTTAATGAAAAACTGTTTTTT. Translating gives CASSTGRLNEKLFF.

This clone has just one count. The chain combines TRBV4-1 with TRBJ2-7; D is possibly TRBD2 (6 bases). The CDR3 contains 21 residues. V was shortened by 0 bases and J by 2 bases, with 29 bases between the two germline ends. The germline CDR1 and CDR2 sequences are MGHRA and YSYEKL. CDR3 region: CASSQDLFRDFPSFWTYEQYF. CDR3 sequence (DNA): TGCGCCAGCAGCCAAGATTTATTCCGGGACTTCCCTAGCTTCTGGACCTACGAGCAGTACTTC.

The chain recombines TRBV25-1 with TRBJ2-3; TRBD2 matches at 7 bases. The V and J ends lost 1 base and 5 bases, in that order; junction bases with no gene match: 9. The CDR3 is 16 residues long. The germline V gene encodes CDR1 MGHDK and CDR2 SYGVNS. For the CDR3, the DNA is TGTGCCAGCAGTGAATTTCGTAGGGGAGGGCGAGATACGCAGTATTTT. Translation gives CASSEFRRGGRDTQYF.

The V gene is TRBV5-8, the J gene TRBJ2-5, with D perhaps TRBD1 (6 bases). Trimming took off 4 bases at V and 2 bases at J, with 9 bases between the two ends. Germline V lookup: CDR1 SGHTS, CDR2 YDEGEE. The CDR3 spans 13 residues. The CDR3 region has the DNA TGTGCCAGCAGCCCCGGGACACAAGAGACCCAGTACTTC. It encodes CASSPGTQETQYF.

This clone was seen a few times. The chain combines TRBV24-1 with TRBJ2-1; 8 nucleotides align to TRBD2. This CDR3 spans 16 amino acids. V lost 0 bases and J lost 4; bases outside the gene matches: 4. Germline V gives CDR1 KGHDR, CDR2 SFDVKD. In DNA form, the CDR3 reads TGTGCCACCAGTGATTTGAGGGCTAGCGGGTACAATGAGCAGTTCTTC. Protein product: CATSDLRASGYNEQFF.

V gene TRBV5-1 combines with J gene TRBJ2-7, with TRBD1 matching over 8 bases. Germline trimming cut 4 bases from V and 5 bases from J; bases unmatched to any gene: 8. The CDR3 runs to 14 residues. Germline V CDR1 and CDR2: SGHRS, YFSETQ. The CDR3 is CASSTGQGSDEQYF. CDR3 nucleotide sequence: TGCGCCAGCAGCACCGGACAGGGTTCCGACGAGCAGTACTTC.

The V and J genes are TRBV5-1 and TRBJ2-2; possibly TRBD1 for D (6 bases). Germline assignment: CDR1 SGHRS and CDR2 YFSETQ. CDR3 length: 17 amino acids. V dropped 4 bases and J dropped 5 bases, with 21 bases sitting between them. CDR3 loop: CASSRLATGTPTGELFF. The CDR3 DNA reads as TGCGCCAGCAGCCGGCTCGCAACCGGGACACCAACCGGGGAGCTGTTTTTT. The full variable domain, in which reference TRBV5-1 and TRBJ2-2 provide the parts outside the CDR3, is KAGVTQTPRYLIKTRGQQVTLSCSPISGHRSVSWYQQTPGQGLQFLFEYFSETQRNKGNFPGRFSGRQFSNSRSEMNVSTLELGDSALYLCASSRLATGTPTGELFFGEGSRLTVL.

J is TRBJ2-7 and V is TRBV4-1; D is unclear. Germline CDR1 MGHRA, CDR2 YSYEKL. Trimming pared 1 base from V and 2 bases from J, leaving 12 bases between. The CDR3 is 15 residues long. CDR3 sequence: CASSQGPLGAYEQYF. DNA for the CDR3: TGCGCCAGCAGCCAAGGACCCCTAGGTGCCTACGAGCAGTACTTC.

The rearrangement joins TRBV7-9 to TRBJ2-1; 14 nucleotides agree with TRBD2. The junction had 2 bases not matched to a gene; V was cut back by 6 bases and J by 1 base. CDR3 length equals 16 residues. Germline V lookup: CDR1 SEHNR, CDR2 FQNEAQ (reference sequence). Here the CDR3 DNA reads TGTGCCAGCAGTCGGACTAGCGGGAGGTCCTACAATGAGCAGTTCTTC. Residues: CASSRTSGRSYNEQFF. Looking up the rest from reference TRBV7-9 and TRBJ2-1 gives the full variable domain: DTGVSQNPRHKITKRGQNVTFRCDPISEHNRLYWYRQTLGQGPEFLTYFQNEAQLEKSRLLSDRFSAERPKGSFSTLEIQRTEQGDSAMYLCASSRTSGRSYNEQFFGPGTRLTVL.

CDR3 region: CASSPLESLFSYEQYF. The CDR3 DNA follows: TGTGCCAGCAGCCCCCTTGAAAGCCTATTTTCCTACGAGCAGTACTTC. The V and J genes are TRBV6-6 and TRBJ2-7; no definite D call. V was trimmed by 6 bases and J by 1 base, leaving 19 bases between them. This CDR3 comprises 16 residues. Germline assignment: CDR1 MNHNY and CDR2 SVGAGI (reference sequence).

This chain connects TRBV6-2 or TRBV6-3 to TRBJ2-7; 8 nucleotides align to TRBD1. The CDR3 extends over 11 amino acids. CDR1 and CDR2 from the germline V gene are MNHEY and SVGEGT. Trimming took 3 bases from V and 10 from J; bases not matched to a gene: 2. In DNA, the CDR3 is TGTGCCAGCAGTTATGGACAGGGTCAGTACTTC. It is translated as CASSYGQGQYF.